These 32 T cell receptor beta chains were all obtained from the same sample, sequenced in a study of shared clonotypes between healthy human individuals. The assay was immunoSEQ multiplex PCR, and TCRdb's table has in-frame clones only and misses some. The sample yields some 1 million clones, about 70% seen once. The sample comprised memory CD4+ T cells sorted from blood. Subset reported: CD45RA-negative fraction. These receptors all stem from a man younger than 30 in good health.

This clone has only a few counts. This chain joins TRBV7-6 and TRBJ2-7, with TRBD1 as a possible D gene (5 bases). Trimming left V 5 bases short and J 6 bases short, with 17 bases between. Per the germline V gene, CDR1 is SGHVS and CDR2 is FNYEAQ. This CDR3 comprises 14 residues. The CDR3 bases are TGTGCCAGCAGCCTATTGACAGACCCCCTCGAGCAGTACTTC. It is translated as CASSLLTDPLEQYF.

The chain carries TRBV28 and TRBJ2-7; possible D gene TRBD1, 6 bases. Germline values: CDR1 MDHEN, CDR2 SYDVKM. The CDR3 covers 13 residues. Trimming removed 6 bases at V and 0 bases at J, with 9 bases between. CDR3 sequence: CASRRTASYEQYF. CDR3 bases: TGTGCCAGCAGGAGGACAGCCTCCTACGAGCAGTACTTC. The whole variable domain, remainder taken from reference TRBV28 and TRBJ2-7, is DVKVTQSSRYLVKRTGEKVFLECVQDMDHENMFWYRQDPGLGLRLIYFSYDVKMKEKGDIPEGYSVSREKKERFSLILESASTNQTSMYLCASRRTASYEQYFGPGTRLTVT.

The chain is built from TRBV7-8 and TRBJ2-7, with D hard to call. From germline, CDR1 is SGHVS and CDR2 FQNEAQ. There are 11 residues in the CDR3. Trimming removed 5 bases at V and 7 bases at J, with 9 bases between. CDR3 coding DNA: TGTGCCAGCAGCCCCAAGGTGGAGCAGTACTTC. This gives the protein CASSPKVEQYF.

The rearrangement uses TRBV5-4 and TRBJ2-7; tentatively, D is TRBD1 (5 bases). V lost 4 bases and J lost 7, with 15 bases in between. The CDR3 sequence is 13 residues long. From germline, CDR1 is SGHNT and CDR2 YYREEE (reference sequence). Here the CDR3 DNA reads TGTGCCAGCAGCCAGGGTCCTCGTTTGGAGCAGTACTTC. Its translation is CASSQGPRLEQYF.

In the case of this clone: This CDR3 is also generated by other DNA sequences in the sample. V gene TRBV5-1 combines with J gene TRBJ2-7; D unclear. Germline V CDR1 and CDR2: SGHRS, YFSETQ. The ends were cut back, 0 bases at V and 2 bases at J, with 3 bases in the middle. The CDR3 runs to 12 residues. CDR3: CASSLEAYEQYF. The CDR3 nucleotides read TGCGCCAGCAGCTTGGAGGCCTACGAGCAGTACTTC.

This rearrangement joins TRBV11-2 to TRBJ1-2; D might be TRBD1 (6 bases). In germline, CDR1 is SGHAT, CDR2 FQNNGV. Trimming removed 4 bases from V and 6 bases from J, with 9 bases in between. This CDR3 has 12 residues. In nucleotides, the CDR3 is TGTGCCAGCAGCTCGTACAGGGATGGCTACACCTTC. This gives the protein CASSSYRDGYTF.

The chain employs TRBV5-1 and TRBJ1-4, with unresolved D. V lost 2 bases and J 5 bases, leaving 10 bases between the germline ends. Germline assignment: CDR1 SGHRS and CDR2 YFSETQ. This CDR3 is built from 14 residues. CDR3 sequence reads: CASSFSSLNEKLFF. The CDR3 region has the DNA TGCGCCAGCAGCTTTTCCAGTCTAAATGAAAAACTGTTTTTT.

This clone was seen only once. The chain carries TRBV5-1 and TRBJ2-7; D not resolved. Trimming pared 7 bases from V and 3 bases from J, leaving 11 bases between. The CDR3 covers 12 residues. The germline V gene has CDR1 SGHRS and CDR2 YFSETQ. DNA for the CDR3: TGCGCCAGCGGAACAGAAAACTACGAGCAGTACTTC. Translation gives CASGTENYEQYF.

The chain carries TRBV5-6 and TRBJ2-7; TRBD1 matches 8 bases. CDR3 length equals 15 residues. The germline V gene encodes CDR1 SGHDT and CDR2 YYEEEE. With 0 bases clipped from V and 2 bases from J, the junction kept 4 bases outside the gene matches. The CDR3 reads CASSLVGQATYEQYF. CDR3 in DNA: TGTGCCAGCAGCTTGGTGGGACAGGCGACCTACGAGCAGTACTTC. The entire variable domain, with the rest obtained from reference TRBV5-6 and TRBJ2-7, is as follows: DAGVTQSPTHLIKTRGQQVTLRCSPKSGHDTVSWYQQALGQGPQFIFQYYEEEERQRGNFPDRFSGHQFPNYSSELNVNALLLGDSALYLCASSLVGQATYEQYFGPGTRLTVT.

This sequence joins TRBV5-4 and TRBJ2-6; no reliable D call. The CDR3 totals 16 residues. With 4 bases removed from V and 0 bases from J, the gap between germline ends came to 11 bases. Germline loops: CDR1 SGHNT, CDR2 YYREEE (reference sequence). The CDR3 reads CASSPYMSSGANVLTF. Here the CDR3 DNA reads TGTGCCAGCAGCCCATACATGAGCTCTGGGGCCAACGTCCTGACTTTC. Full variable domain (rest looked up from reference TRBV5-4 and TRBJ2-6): ETGVTQSPTHLIKTRGQQVTLRCSSQSGHNTVSWYQQALGQGPQFIFQYYREEENGRGNFPPRFSGLQFPNYSSELNVNALELDDSALYLCASSPYMSSGANVLTFGAGSRLTVL.

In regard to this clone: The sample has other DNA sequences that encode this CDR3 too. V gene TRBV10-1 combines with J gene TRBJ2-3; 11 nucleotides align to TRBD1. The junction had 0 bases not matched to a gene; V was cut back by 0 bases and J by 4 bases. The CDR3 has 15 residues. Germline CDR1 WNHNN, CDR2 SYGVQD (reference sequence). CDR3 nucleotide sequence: TGCGCCAGCAGTGAGTCGGGACAGGGGGCAGATACGCAGTATTTT. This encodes CASSESGQGADTQYF.

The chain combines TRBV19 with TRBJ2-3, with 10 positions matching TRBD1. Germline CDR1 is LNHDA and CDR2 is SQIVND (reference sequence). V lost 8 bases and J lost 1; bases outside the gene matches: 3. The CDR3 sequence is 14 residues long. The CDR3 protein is CASLGTGGTDTQYF. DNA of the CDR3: TGTGCCAGTCTGGGGACAGGGGGCACAGATACGCAGTATTTT.

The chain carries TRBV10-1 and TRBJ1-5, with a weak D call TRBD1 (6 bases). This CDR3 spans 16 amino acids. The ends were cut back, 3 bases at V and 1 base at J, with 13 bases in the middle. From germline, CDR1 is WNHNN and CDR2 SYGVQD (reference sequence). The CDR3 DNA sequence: TGCGCCAGCAGTGACGGGGACACTTACAGCAATCAGCCCCAGCATTTT. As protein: CASSDGDTYSNQPQHF.

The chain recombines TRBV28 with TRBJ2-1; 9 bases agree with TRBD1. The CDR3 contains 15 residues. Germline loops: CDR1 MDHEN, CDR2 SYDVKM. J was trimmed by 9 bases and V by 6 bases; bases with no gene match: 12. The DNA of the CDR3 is TGTGCCAGCAGAGGCGGACAGGGGTTCAGCAGTGAGCAGTTCTTC. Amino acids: CASRGGQGFSSEQFF. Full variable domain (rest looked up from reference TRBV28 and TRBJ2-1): DVKVTQSSRYLVKRTGEKVFLECVQDMDHENMFWYRQDPGLGLRLIYFSYDVKMKEKGDIPEGYSVSREKKERFSLILESASTNQTSMYLCASRGGQGFSSEQFFGPGTRLTVL.

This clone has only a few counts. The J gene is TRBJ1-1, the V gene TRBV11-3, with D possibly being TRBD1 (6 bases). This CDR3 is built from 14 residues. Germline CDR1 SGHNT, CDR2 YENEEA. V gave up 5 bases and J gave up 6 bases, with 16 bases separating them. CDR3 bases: TGTGCCAGCAGCCCCCGGGACGGGGGCTCTGAAGCTTTCTTT. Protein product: CASSPRDGGSEAFF.

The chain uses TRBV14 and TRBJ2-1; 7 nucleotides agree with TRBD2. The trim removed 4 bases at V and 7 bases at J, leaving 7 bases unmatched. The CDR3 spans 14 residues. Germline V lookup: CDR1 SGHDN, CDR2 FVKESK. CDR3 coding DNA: TGTGCCAGCAGCCGCCTGGCGGGAGTAAATGAGCAGTTCTTC. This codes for CASSRLAGVNEQFF.

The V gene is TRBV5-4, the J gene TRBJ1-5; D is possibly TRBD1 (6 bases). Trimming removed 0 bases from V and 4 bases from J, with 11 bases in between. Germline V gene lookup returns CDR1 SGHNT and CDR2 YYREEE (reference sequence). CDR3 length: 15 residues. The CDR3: CASSLGGRRNQPQHF. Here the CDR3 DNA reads TGTGCCAGCAGCTTGGGGGGGCGGAGAAATCAGCCCCAGCATTTT. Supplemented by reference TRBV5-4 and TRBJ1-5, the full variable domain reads ETGVTQSPTHLIKTRGQQVTLRCSSQSGHNTVSWYQQALGQGPQFIFQYYREEENGRGNFPPRFSGLQFPNYSSELNVNALELDDSALYLCASSLGGRRNQPQHFGDGTRLSIL.

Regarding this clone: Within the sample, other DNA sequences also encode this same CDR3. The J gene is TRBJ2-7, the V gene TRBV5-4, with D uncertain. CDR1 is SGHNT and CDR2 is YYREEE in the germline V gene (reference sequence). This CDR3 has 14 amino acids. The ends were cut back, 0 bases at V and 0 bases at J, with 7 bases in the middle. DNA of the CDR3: TGTGCCAGCAGCTTGGGACAATCCTCCTACGAGCAGTACTTC. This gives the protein CASSLGQSSYEQYF. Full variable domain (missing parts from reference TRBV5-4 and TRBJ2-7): ETGVTQSPTHLIKTRGQQVTLRCSSQSGHNTVSWYQQALGQGPQFIFQYYREEENGRGNFPPRFSGLQFPNYSSELNVNALELDDSALYLCASSLGQSSYEQYFGPGTRLTVT.

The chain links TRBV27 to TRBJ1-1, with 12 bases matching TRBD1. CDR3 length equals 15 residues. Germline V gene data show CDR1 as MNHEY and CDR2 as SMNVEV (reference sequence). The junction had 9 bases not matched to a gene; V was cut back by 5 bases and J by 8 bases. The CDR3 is CASSPYRDRGREAFF. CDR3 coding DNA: TGTGCCAGCAGTCCGTACCGGGACAGGGGGCGCGAAGCTTTCTTT.

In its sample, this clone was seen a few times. The DNA of the CDR3 is TGTGCCAGCAGCCCTACCGGACAGGGCCAGCCCCAGCATTTT. Protein sequence: CASSPTGQGQPQHF. V gene TRBV6-5 combines with J gene TRBJ1-5, with 8 bases lining up with TRBD1. The CDR3 is made up of 14 amino acids. The V segment lost 6 bases and the J segment 7 bases; nucleotides outside the gene matches: 8. Germline assignment: CDR1 MNHEY and CDR2 SVGAGI.

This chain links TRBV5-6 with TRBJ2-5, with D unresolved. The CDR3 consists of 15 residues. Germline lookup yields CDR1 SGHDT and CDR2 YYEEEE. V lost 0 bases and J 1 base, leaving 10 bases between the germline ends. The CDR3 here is CASSLAGFGQETQYF. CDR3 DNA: TGTGCCAGCAGCTTGGCCGGCTTTGGCCAAGAGACCCAGTACTTC.

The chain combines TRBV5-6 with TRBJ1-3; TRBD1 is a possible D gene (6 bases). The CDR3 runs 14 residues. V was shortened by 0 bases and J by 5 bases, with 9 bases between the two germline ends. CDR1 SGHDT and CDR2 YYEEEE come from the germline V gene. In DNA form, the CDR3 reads TGTGCCAGCAGCTTGGACAGGGTTCGAAACACCATATATTTT. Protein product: CASSLDRVRNTIYF.

The CDR3, as DNA: TGTGCCAGCAGCTTGGAACAAGGCTACGAGCAGTACTTC. Its protein product is CASSLEQGYEQYF. V and J are TRBV5-5 and TRBJ2-7, with unresolved D. V lost 0 bases and J lost 3, with 7 bases in between. Germline lookup yields CDR1 SGHKS and CDR2 YYEKEE (reference sequence). CDR3 length: 13 residues.

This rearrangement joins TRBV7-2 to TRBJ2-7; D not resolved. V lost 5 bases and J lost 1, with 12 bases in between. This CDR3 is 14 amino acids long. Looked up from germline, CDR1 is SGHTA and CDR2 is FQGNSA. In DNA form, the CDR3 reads TGTGCCAGCAGCCCTCGTCGAGGTTCCTACGAGCAGTACTTC. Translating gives CASSPRRGSYEQYF.

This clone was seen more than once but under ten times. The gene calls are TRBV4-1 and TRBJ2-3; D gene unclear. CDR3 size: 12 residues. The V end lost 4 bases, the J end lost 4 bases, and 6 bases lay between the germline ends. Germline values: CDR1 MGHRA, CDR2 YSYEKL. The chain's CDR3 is CASSLGPDTQYF. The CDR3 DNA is TGCGCCAGCAGCCTGGGCCCAGATACGCAGTATTTT.

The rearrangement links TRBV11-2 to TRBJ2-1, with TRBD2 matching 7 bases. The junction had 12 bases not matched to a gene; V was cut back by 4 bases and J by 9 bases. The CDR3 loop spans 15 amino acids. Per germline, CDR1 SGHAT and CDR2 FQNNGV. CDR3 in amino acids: CASSSGEGRAVEQFF. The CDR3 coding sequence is TGTGCCAGCAGCTCGGGGGAGGGTAGAGCGGTTGAGCAGTTCTTC.

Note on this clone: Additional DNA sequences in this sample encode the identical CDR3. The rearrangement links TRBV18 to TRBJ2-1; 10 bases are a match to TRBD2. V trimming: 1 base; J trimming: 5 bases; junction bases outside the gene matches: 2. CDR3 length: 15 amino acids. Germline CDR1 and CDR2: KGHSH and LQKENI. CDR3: CASSPRLAGDNEQFF. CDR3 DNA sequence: TGTGCCAGCTCACCACGGCTAGCGGGGGACAATGAGCAGTTCTTC.

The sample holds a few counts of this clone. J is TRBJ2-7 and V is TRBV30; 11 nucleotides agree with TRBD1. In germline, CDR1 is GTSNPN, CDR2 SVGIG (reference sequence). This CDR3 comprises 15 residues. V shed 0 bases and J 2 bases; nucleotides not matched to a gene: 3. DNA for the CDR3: TGTGCCTGGAGTGTAAGGGGACAGGGGGCCTACGAGCAGTACTTC. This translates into CAWSVRGQGAYEQYF.

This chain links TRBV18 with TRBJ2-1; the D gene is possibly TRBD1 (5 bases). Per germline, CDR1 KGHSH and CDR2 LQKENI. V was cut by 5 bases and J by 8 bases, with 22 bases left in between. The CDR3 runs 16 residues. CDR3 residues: CASSSQQGGLGDEQFF. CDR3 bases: TGTGCCAGCTCATCCCAGCAGGGTGGTTTAGGCGATGAGCAGTTCTTC.

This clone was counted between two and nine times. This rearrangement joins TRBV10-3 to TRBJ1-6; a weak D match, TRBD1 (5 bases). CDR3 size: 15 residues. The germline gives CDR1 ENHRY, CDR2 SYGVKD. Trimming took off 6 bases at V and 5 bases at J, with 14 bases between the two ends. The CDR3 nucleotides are TGTGCCATCAGGGGGTATGGGGACGATAATTCACCCCTCCACTTT. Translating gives CAIRGYGDDNSPLHF.

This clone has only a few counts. The CDR3 sequence: CASSLLGQGVRYGYTF. The DNA for the CDR3 is TGTGCCAGCAGTTTACTAGGACAGGGAGTTAGGTATGGCTACACCTTC. The genes are TRBV2 and TRBJ1-2; 8 bases are shared with TRBD1. The CDR3 extends over 16 amino acids. CDR1 is SNHLY and CDR2 is FYNNEI in the germline V gene. The J segment lost 5 bases and the V segment lost 5 bases, leaving 13 bases of the junction unmatched.

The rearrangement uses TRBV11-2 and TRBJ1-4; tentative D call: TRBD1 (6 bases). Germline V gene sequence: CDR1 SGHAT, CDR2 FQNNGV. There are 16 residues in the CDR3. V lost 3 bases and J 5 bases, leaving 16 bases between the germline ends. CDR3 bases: TGTGCCAGCAGCTTCGATTTTGCAGGGGTGAATGAAAAACTGTTTTTT. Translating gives CASSFDFAGVNEKLFF.